Sequencing of this T cell receptor beta chain was carried out in a study of regulatory T cells in long-lasting Graves disease. Whole-study findings and limits: Patients with persistent Graves' had lower TCR diversity than newly diagnosed patients.

This clonotype has just a few counts. Antigen unknown. Sample time point: persistent/refractory GD, antithyroid drugs over 5 years with positive TRAb. RNA extracted from PBMCs served as the sequencing template. The germline gives CDR1 MNHEY, CDR2 SVGEGT. This CDR3 contains 15 residues. The V gene end was trimmed by 4 bases and the J gene end by 0 bases; junction bases not matched to a gene: 0. Libraries of TCR beta came from iRepertoire HTBI primers plus Arm-PCR of CDR3 regions. In the authors' workflow: Sample data revealed about 60 TRBV and some 14 TRBJ segments. TCRdb used MiXCR to reprocess the multiplex PCR reads, holding one entry per CDR3 protein. The V and J calls come from TCRdb's annotation, not from the publication. This table has about half a million distinct CDR3 sequences, 22% appearing once.

The sequencing used peripheral blood mononuclear cells (PBMCs), collected when the disease was refractory, from a patient treated with antithyroid drugs. This clonotype was sampled from a female donor with Graves disease. J is TRBJ2-2 and V is TRBV6-2 or TRBV6-3; TRBD1 matches 9 bases. As DNA, the CDR3 is TGTGCCAGCAGTTGGGACAGGGCGAACACCGGGGAGCTGTTTTTT. Its translation: CASSWDRANTGELFF.